These T cell receptor beta chains were read from a single sample in a study of blood T cell repertoires in COVID-19. TCRdb keeps only in-frame clones here, not all; method: immunoSEQ multiplex PCR. The sample shows fewer than 350,000 clones, approximately 85% of them seen only once. Material for sequencing was peripheral blood. The receptors originated from a human donor in a cohort sampled during active COVID-19. Each CDR3 is given with its conserved first and last residue. The order of the fields is clone size, D gene, V gene, J gene, CDR3 protein, CDR3 DNA. The D gene is left open where the match is weak. Clone size is not always given. Where it is, it says once, few, many or a class for expanded clones.

-	TRBD1	TRBV7-8	TRBJ1-3	CASSPWTGLSGNTIYF	TGTGCCAGCAGCCCGTGGACAGGTCTCTCTGGAAACACCATATATTTT
-	TRBD1	TRBV24-1	TRBJ1-2	CATSDSNRQGGEGYTF	TGTGCCACCAGTGATTCGAATCGACAGGGCGGAGAGGGCTACACCTTC
-	TRBD2	TRBV24-1	TRBJ2-2	CATAGGPNTGELFF	TGTGCCACCGCGGGGGGCCCGAACACCGGGGAGCTGTTTTTT
-	-	TRBV20-1	TRBJ2-4	CSVLLVNIQYF	TGCAGTGTTTTACTAGTAAACATTCAGTACTTC
-	-	TRBV25-1	TRBJ2-7	CASSTGFYEQYF	TGTGCCAGCAGCACAGGGTTCTACGAGCAGTACTTC
once	TRBD1	TRBV5-1	TRBJ1-4	CASSSGQGVTNEKLFF	TGCGCCAGCAGCTCGGGACAGGGGGTAACTAATGAAAAACTGTTTTTT
-	-	TRBV12-5	TRBJ1-3	CASGSRTAGNTIYF	TGTGCTAGTGGTTCGCGGACAGCCGGAAACACCATATATTTT
-	-	TRBV21-1	TRBJ1-2	CASSEQQGRDDYGYTF	TGTGCCAGCAGCGAACAACAGGGGCGCGATGACTATGGCTACACCTTC
-	-	TRBV29-1	TRBJ1-4	CSVVARSEKLFF	TGCAGCGTTGTAGCCCGTAGTGAAAAACTGTTTTTT
once	-	TRBV27	TRBJ1-2	CASSSRAYGYTF	TGTGCCAGCAGTTCCAGGGCCTATGGCTACACCTTC
-	TRBD2	TRBV5-1	TRBJ2-2	CASSRGDGGWTGELFF	TGCGCCAGCAGCCGGGGGGATGGCGGTTGGACCGGGGAGCTGTTTTTT
-	TRBD2	TRBV4-1	TRBJ2-3	CASSQDWWTSGVDTQYF	TGCGCCAGCAGCCAAGATTGGTGGACTAGCGGGGTAGATACGCAGTATTTT
-	TRBD2	TRBV7-3	TRBJ2-2	CASSPWTSGDTGELFF	TGTGCCAGCAGCCCCTGGACTAGCGGTGACACCGGGGAGCTGTTTTTT
-	TRBD1	TRBV27	TRBJ1-1	CASSIRTGGAEAFF	TGTGCCAGCAGTATTCGGACAGGGGGTGCTGAAGCTTTCTTT
-	-	TRBV2	TRBJ1-6	CGSSVSGGEANSPLHF	TGTGGCAGCAGTGTCTCGGGGGGGGAGGCAAATTCACCCCTCCACTTT
-	-	TRBV15	TRBJ1-1	CATSRDLGLATEAFF	TGTGCCACCAGCAGAGATCTCGGGTTGGCCACTGAAGCTTTCTTT